Below are 17 T cell receptor beta chains sequenced from a single sample in a study of T cell responses to AZD1222 COVID-19 vaccine. TCRdb keeps only in-frame clones here, not all; method: immunoSEQ multiplex PCR. The sample lists 100,000 to 150,000 clones; roughly 91% were seen once. The starting material was peripheral blood, obtained 28 days after the second AZD1222 dose. The receptors come from an adult who received the AZD1222 COVID-19 vaccine.

In this sample, this clone turned up once. The chain links TRBV19 to TRBJ1-3, with D perhaps matching TRBD1 (6 bases). There are 13 residues in the CDR3. The germline CDR1 and CDR2 sequences are LNHDA and SQIVND (reference sequence). V lost 8 bases and J lost 0, with 8 bases in between. This CDR3 is CASGQNSGNTIYF. DNA of the CDR3: TGTGCCAGTGGACAGAACTCTGGAAACACCATATATTTT.

This chain links TRBV27 with TRBJ2-1, with a weak D call TRBD2 (6 bases). Trimming removed 2 bases at V and 1 base at J, with 9 bases between. Looked up from germline, CDR1 is MNHEY and CDR2 is SMNVEV (reference sequence). The CDR3 is made up of 15 amino acids. As DNA, the CDR3 is TGTGCCAGCAGTTTACTACGGGGGTCCTACAATGAGCAGTTCTTC. Its protein is CASSLLRGSYNEQFF.

The J gene is TRBJ2-5, the V gene TRBV2; D is possibly TRBD2 (5 bases). The length of the CDR3 is 16 residues. The V and J ends lost 0 bases and 7 bases respectively, with 18 bases between them. Germline V gene data show CDR1 as SNHLY and CDR2 as FYNNEI. The CDR3 DNA reads as TGTGCCAGCAGTGAAGCACATCCGAGAAACCGGGGGACCCAGTACTTC. It specifies CASSEAHPRNRGTQYF.

This clone was recorded a few times. The rearrangement links TRBV7-2 to TRBJ1-6, with no clear D. V was shortened by 6 bases and J by 9 bases, with 9 bases between the two germline ends. Germline CDR1 SGHTA, CDR2 FQGNSA. This CDR3 is built from 12 residues. The DNA of the CDR3 is TGTGCCAGCAGTCGACTAAGTTCACCCCTCCACTTT. As protein: CASSRLSSPLHF.

This clone was seen a handful of times. The rearrangement links TRBV19 to TRBJ1-1; tentative D call: TRBD1 (6 bases). The CDR3 runs 17 residues. V was shortened by 2 bases and J by 5 bases, with 21 bases between the two germline ends. CDR1 and CDR2 from the germline V gene are LNHDA and SQIVND (reference sequence). CDR3 coding DNA: TGTGCCAGTAGTATACCACACAATAACGGGGGGGCGACTGAAGCTTTCTTT. This gives the protein CASSIPHNNGGATEAFF. The full variable domain, its missing parts supplied by reference TRBV19 and TRBJ1-1, is DGGITQSPKYLFRKEGQNVTLSCEQNLNHDAMYWYRQDPGQGLRLIYYSQIVNDFQKGDIAEGYSVSREKKESFPLTVTSAQKNPTAFYLCASSIPHNNGGATEAFFGQGTRLTVV.

This sequence joins TRBV4-1 and TRBJ2-2, with D maybe TRBD2 (7 bases). CDR1 is MGHRA, CDR2 YSYEKL, per germline. The CDR3 covers 15 residues. Trimming cost V 5 bases and J 3 bases, with 13 bases left between them. The CDR3 DNA reads TGCGCCAGCAGCAAAGGGGGGGGTTACACCGGGGAGCTGTTTTTT. Translation gives CASSKGGGYTGELFF.

This chain joins TRBV10-2 and TRBJ1-2; TRBD1 is a possible D gene (6 bases). V shed 8 bases and J shed 6 bases, with 10 bases lying between them. Germline V gives CDR1 WSHSY, CDR2 SAAADI. This CDR3 region has 11 residues. The chain's CDR3 is CASGGGNGYTF. DNA for the CDR3: TGCGCCAGCGGGGGCGGAAATGGCTACACCTTC.

The rearrangement joins TRBV7-9 to TRBJ1-4, with 8 bases identical to TRBD1. This CDR3 region has 16 residues. After removal of 3 bases from V and 4 bases from J, the junction contained 7 bases not matched to a gene. The germline V gene has CDR1 SEHNR and CDR2 FQNEAQ (reference sequence). The CDR3 here is CASSFYRDRLNEKLFF. CDR3 nucleotide sequence: TGTGCCAGCAGCTTTTACCGGGACAGGCTTAATGAAAAACTGTTTTTT.

The chain combines TRBV7-8 with TRBJ2-1; the match to TRBD2 covers 12 bases. The CDR3 runs 18 residues. The V gene end was trimmed by 3 bases and the J gene end by 5 bases; junction bases not matched to a gene: 11. In germline, CDR1 is SGHVS, CDR2 FQNEAQ. Here the CDR3 reads CASSLGLAGGYLDNEQFF. In DNA form, the CDR3 reads TGTGCCAGCAGCTTGGGGCTAGCGGGGGGGTATCTGGACAATGAGCAGTTCTTC.

The CDR3 reads CASSDSGGETQYF. In DNA, the CDR3 is TGTGCCAGCAGTGACAGCGGGGGAGAGACCCAGTACTTC. The gene calls are TRBV2 and TRBJ2-5; TRBD2 matches 8 bases. The CDR3 is 13 residues long. V lost 3 bases to trimming and J lost 4 bases; unmatched junction nucleotides: 1. CDR1 is SNHLY and CDR2 is FYNNEI in the germline V gene.

This chain links TRBV2 with TRBJ2-5; 13 bases agree with TRBD2. After removal of 4 bases from V and 0 bases from J, the junction contained 2 bases not matched to a gene. The CDR3 is made up of 16 amino acids. Germline values: CDR1 SNHLY, CDR2 FYNNEI. The CDR3 sequence is CASSGGTSGDQETQYF. Written as DNA, the CDR3 is TGTGCCAGCAGTGGTGGGACTAGCGGGGACCAAGAGACCCAGTACTTC.

The V and J genes are TRBV5-6 and TRBJ2-5; 8 nucleotides align to TRBD1. Germline loops: CDR1 SGHDT, CDR2 YYEEEE. The CDR3 sequence is 17 residues long. V was clipped by 5 bases and J by 4 bases; unmatched bases: 16. CDR3 loop: CASRLNGQGGPGETQYF. The DNA of the CDR3 is TGTGCCAGCAGATTAAATGGACAGGGAGGTCCTGGAGAGACCCAGTACTTC.

The V gene is TRBV27, the J gene TRBJ2-1; D unclear. V was cut by 3 bases and J by 4 bases, with 13 bases left in between. Germline CDR1 reads MNHEY; CDR2 reads SMNVEV (reference sequence). The CDR3 covers 15 residues. CDR3 residues: CASSFSPVRYNEQFF. In nucleotides, the CDR3 is TGTGCCAGCAGTTTCAGCCCCGTGCGTTACAATGAGCAGTTCTTC.

The genes are TRBV29-1 and TRBJ1-1; D may be TRBD1 (5 bases). This CDR3 is built from 13 residues. The germline V gene has CDR1 SQVTM and CDR2 ANQGSEA. This CDR3 reads CGLRESANTEAFF. CDR3 in DNA: TGCGGACTCAGGGAAAGTGCGAACACTGAAGCTTTCTTT.

This rearrangement joins TRBV7-9 to TRBJ2-7; TRBD2 is a possible D gene (6 bases). This CDR3 spans 13 amino acids. The germline V gene has CDR1 SEHNR and CDR2 FQNEAQ (reference sequence). V lost 5 bases and J lost 6, with 14 bases in between. CDR3 DNA sequence: TGTGCCAGCAGCCGCAGGGAGGAGAGCGAGCAGTACTTC. This codes for CASSRREESEQYF.

The chain is built from TRBV7-9 and TRBJ2-7; D may match TRBD1 or TRBD2 (6 bases each). The CDR3 consists of 13 residues. CDR1 is SEHNR and CDR2 is FQNEAQ in the germline V gene (reference sequence). V was clipped by 5 bases and J by 5 bases, with 13 bases between them. CDR3 coding DNA: TGTGCCAGCAGCCCTAGGGGGAGGAACGAGCAGTACTTC. Translated: CASSPRGRNEQYF.

The chain is built from TRBV25-1 and TRBJ1-1; TRBD1 might be the D (5 bases). The CDR3 covers 12 residues. V lost 3 bases to trimming and J lost 10 bases, with 12 bases between them. Looked up from germline, CDR1 is MGHDK and CDR2 is SYGVNS. For the CDR3, the DNA is TGTGCCAGCAGTGACAGGTACGGGGGAGCTTTCTTT. Residues: CASSDRYGGAFF.